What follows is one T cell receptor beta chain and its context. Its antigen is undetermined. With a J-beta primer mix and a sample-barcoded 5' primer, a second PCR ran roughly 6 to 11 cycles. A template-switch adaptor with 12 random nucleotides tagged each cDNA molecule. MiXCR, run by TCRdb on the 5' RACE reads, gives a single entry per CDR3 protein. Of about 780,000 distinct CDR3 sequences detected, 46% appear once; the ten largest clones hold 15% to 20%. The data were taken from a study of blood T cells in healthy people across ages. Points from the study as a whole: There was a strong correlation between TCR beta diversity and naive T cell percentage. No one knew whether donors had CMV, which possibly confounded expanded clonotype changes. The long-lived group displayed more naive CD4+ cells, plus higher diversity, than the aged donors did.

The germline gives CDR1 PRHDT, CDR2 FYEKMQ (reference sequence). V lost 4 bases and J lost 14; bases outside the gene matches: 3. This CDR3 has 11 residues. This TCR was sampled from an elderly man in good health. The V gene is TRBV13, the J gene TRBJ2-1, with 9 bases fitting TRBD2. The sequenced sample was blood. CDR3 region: CASSSSGDEFF. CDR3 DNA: TGTGCCAGCAGCTCTAGCGGGGACGAGTTCTTC.